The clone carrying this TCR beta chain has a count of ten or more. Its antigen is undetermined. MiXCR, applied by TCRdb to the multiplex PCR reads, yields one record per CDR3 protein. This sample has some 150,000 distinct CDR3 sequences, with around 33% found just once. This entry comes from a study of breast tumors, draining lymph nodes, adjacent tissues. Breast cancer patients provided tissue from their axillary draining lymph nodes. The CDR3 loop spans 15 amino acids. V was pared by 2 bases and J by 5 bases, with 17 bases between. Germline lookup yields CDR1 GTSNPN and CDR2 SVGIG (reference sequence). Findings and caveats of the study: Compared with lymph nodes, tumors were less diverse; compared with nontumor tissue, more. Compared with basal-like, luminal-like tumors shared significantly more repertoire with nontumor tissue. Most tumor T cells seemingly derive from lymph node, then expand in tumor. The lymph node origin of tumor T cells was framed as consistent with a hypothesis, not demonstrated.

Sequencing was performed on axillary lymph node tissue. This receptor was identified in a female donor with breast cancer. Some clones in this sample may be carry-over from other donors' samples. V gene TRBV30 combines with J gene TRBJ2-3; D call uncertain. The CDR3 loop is CAWSPKLDRGDTQYF. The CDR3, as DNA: TGTGCCTGGAGTCCCAAGTTGGATAGAGGAGATACGCAGTATTTT.